Listed here is a single TCR beta chain. The antigen remains undetermined. Assay: immunoSEQ multiplex PCR; the TCRdb copy retains only in-frame clones and omits some. The repertoire holds 60,000 to 75,000 clones, with about 85% as singletons. This specimen comes from a study of early stage breast cancer tumors. At the level of the study: Invasive lobular carcinomas made up about 30% of the 12 ER+/PR+/HER2- tumors. Samples were sequenced at approximately 9-fold average coverage. General study findings and limits: Comparing each tissue with blood distinguished tumor from normal in 14 of 16 patients. Most shared enriched TCRB sequences were commonly generated ones.

Germline CDR1 is ENHRY and CDR2 is SYGVKD. This CDR3 contains 12 residues. V lost 8 bases, J lost 7 bases, and 12 bases lay in between. The clonotype was recovered from a person aged 35-55 years with breast cancer. The chain couples TRBV10-3 to TRBJ2-1; D is unclear. Sequences were obtained from blood. The chain's CDR3 is CAISWGGNEQFF. The CDR3 DNA follows: TGTGCCATCTCCTGGGGTGGTAATGAGCAGTTCTTC.